The sequence of this T cell receptor (beta chain) was determined in a study of blood T cell repertoires in COVID-19. Turning to the study itself: Sites across the United States, Italy and Spain contributed samples from acute and convalescent COVID-19. The analysed material was cDNA or gDNA that came from T cells, B-cell-depleted T cells, or PBMCs.

The CDR3 extends over 14 amino acids. V lost 5 bases to trimming and J lost 7 bases, with 12 bases between them. The V gene's germline CDR1 is LGHDT and CDR2 YNNKEL (reference sequence). This clone has only one observation. TCRdb keeps only in-frame clones here, not all; method: immunoSEQ multiplex PCR. The sample records around 320,000 clones, more than 90% being singletons. The origin of this receptor is a woman aged 25 to 45 who had been exposed to COVID-19. The specimen sequenced was PBMCs or T cells enriched from blood (not recorded which). The chain joins TRBV3-1 (or the pseudogene TRBV3-2) to TRBJ1-6; D is uncertain. The CDR3 sequence: CASSGFAGNSPLHF. The DNA for the CDR3 is TGTGCCAGCAGCGGTTTTGCCGGGAATTCACCCCTCCACTTT.